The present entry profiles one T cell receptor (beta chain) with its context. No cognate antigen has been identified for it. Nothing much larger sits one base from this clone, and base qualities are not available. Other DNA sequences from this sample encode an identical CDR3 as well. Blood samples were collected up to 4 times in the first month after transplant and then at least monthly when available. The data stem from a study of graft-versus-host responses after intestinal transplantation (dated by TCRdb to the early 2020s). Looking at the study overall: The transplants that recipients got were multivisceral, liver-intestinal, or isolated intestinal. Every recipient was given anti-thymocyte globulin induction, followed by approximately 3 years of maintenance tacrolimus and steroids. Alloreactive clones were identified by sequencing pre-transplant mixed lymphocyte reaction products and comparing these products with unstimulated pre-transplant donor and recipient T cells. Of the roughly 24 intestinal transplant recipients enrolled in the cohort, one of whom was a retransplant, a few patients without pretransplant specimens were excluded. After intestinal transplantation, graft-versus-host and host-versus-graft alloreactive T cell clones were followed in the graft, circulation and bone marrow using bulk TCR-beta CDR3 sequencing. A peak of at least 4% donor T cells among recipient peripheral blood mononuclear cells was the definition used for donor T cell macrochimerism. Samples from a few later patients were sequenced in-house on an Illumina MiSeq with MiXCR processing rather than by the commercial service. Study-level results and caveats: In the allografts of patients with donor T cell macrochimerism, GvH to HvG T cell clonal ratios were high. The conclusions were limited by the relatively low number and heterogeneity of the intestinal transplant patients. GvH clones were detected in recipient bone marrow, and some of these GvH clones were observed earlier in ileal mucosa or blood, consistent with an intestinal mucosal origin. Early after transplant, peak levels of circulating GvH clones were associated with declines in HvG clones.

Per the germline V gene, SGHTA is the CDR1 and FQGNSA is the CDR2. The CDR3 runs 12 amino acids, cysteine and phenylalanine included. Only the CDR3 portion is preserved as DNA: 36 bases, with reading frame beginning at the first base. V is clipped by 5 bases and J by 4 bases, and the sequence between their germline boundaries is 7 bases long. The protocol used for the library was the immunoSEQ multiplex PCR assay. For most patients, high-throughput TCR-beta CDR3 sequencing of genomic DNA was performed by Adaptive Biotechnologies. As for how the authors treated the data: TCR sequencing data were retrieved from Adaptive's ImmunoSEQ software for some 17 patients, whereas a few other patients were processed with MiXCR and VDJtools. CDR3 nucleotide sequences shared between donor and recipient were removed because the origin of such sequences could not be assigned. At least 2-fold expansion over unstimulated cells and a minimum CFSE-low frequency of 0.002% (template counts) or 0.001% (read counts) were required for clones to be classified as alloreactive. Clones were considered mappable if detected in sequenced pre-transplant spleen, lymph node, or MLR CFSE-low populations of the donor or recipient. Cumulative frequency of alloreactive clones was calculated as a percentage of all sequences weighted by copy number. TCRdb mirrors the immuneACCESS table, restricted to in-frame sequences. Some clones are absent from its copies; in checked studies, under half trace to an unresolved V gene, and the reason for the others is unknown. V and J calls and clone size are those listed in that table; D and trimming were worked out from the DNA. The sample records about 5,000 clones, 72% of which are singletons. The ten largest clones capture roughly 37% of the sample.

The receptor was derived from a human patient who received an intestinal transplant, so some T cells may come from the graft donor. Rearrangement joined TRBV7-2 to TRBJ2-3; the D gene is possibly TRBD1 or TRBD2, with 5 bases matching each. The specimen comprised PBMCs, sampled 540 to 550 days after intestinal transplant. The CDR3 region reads CASSLGADTQYF. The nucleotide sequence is TGTGCCAGCAGCCTGGGGGCAGATACGCAGTATTTT.